This is a list of T cell receptor beta chains from one sample in a study of T cell repertoires in cytomegalovirus infection. Each CDR3 protein is one row after TCRdb ran MiXCR on the reads. Of tens of thousands of distinct CDR3 sequences listed, roughly half are singletons. For these receptors, no antigen is known. The material sequenced was CD8+ T cells from cultured PBMCs, taken from culture after CMV antigen stimulation. The receptors stem from a human donor in good health (CMV status not recorded). Some clones in this sample may be carry-over from other donors' samples. CDR3s include the opening cysteine and the closing phenylalanine or tryptophan. Fields, in order: J gene, clone size, V gene, D gene, CDR3 protein, CDR3 DNA. The D gene is left open where the match is weak. A clone size is listed for some rows: how often the clone was seen (once, few, many), or a class if it is expanded.

>TRBJ2-1|few|TRBV6-5|TRBD2
CASSSRLAQHEQFF
TGTGCCAGCAGTTCTAGACTAGCTCAGCATGAGCAGTTCTTC
>TRBJ2-5|few|TRBV7-8|.
CASSLIGRGTQETQYF
TGTGCCAGCAGCTTAATAGGGAGAGGAACCCAAGAGACCCAGTACTTC
>TRBJ1-1|many|TRBV5-4|.
CASGRGDSEAFF
TGTGCCAGCGGGAGGGGGGACTCTGAAGCTTTCTTT
>TRBJ1-3|.|TRBV5-1|.
CASRDGRSGNTIYF
TGCGCCAGCAGGGACGGACGCTCTGGAAACACCATATATTTT
>TRBJ2-5|.|TRBV4-1|.
CASSQVRRINSGETQYF
TGCGCCAGCAGCCAAGTCCGGAGGATCAACTCTGGGGAGACCCAGTACTTC
>TRBJ2-1|once|TRBV18|TRBD2
CASSLPTSGNYEQFF
TGTGCCAGCTCACTCCCGACTAGCGGGAACTATGAGCAGTTCTTC
>TRBJ1-1|few|TRBV9|.
CASSAGPTPNTEAFF
TGTGCCAGCAGCGCGGGCCCTACCCCTAACACTGAAGCTTTCTTT
>TRBJ2-1|.|TRBV7-6|.
CASSRRGGGPSSYNEQFF
TGTGCCAGCAGCCGACGGGGCGGGGGCCCCAGCTCCTACAATGAGCAGTTCTTC
>TRBJ2-1|once|TRBV4-2|.
CASSQDSGTYNEQFF
TGTGCCAGCAGCCAAGATAGCGGCACCTACAATGAGCAGTTCTTC
>TRBJ2-5|few|TRBV6-1|TRBD1
CASSGQGGQETQYF
TGTGCCAGCAGTGGACAGGGCGGGCAAGAGACCCAGTACTTC
>TRBJ1-4|.|TRBV20-1|TRBD1
CSARRTGGTTNEKLFF
TGCAGTGCTAGAAGGACAGGGGGGACCACTAATGAAAAACTGTTTTTT
>TRBJ1-6|few|TRBV28|.
CASLKSGGTYNSPLHF
TGTGCCAGCCTCAAAAGCGGGGGGACCTATAATTCACCCCTCCACTTT
>TRBJ1-2|.|TRBV7-6|.
CASSLGDTPNYGYTF
TGTGCCAGCAGCTTGGGGGACACCCCTAACTATGGCTACACCTTC
>TRBJ2-1|.|TRBV12-3/TRBV12-4|TRBD2
CASSYRLAGVYNEQFF
TGTGCCAGCAGCTACCGACTAGCGGGAGTCTACAATGAGCAGTTCTTC
>TRBJ1-6|.|TRBV27|.
CASSPGNSPLHF
TGTGCCAGCAGTCCCGGGAATTCACCCCTCCACTTT
>TRBJ1-4|.|TRBV11-2|TRBD1
CASTEWRGRGNEKLFF
TGTGCCAGCACAGAGTGGAGGGGCAGGGGGAATGAAAAACTGTTTTTT